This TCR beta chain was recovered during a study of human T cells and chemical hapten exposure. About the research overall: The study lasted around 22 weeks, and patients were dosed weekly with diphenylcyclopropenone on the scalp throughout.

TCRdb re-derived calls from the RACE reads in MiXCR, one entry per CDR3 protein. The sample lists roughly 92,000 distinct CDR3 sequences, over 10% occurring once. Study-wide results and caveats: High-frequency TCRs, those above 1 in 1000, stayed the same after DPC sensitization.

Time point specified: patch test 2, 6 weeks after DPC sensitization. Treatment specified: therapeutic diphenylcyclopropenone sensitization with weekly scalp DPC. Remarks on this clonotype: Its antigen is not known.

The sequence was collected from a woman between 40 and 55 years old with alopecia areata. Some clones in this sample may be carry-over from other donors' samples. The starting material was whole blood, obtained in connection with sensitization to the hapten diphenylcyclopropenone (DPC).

The CDR3 loop reads CSARGGTEAFF. CDR3 bases: TGCAGTGCCCGAGGCGGGACTGAAGCTTTCTTT. This chain connects TRBV20-1 to TRBJ1-1; D gene uncertain. Germline V gives CDR1 DFQATT, CDR2 SNEGSKA (reference sequence). Trimming shortened V by 6 bases and J by 5 bases, and 10 bases separated the two germline ends. The CDR3 extends over 11 amino acids.